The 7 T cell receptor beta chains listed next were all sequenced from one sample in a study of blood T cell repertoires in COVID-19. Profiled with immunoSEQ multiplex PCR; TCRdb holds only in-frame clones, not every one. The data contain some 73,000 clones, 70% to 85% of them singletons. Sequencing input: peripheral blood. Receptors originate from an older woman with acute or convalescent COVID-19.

CDR3 in DNA: TGTGCCACCCACAGCAATGAAAAACTGTTTTTT. Protein: CATHSNEKLFF. The rearrangement uses TRBV7-9 and TRBJ1-4; D gene unclear. Germline V CDR1 and CDR2: SEHNR, FQNEAQ (reference sequence). Trimming shortened V by 10 bases and J by 5 bases, and 8 bases separated the two germline ends. The CDR3 totals 11 residues.

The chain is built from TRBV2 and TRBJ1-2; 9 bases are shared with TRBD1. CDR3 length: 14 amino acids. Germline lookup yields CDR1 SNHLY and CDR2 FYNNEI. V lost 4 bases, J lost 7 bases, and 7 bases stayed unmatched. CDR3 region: CASSVSGTGSGYTF. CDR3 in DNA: TGTGCCAGCAGTGTATCAGGGACAGGGAGTGGCTACACCTTC.

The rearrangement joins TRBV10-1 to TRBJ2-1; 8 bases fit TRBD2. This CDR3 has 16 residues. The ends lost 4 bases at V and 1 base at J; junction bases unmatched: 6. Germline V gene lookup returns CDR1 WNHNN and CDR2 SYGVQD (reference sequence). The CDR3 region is CASSVSAGGSYNEQFF. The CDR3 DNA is TGCGCCAGCAGTGTCTCGGCGGGAGGATCCTACAATGAGCAGTTCTTC.

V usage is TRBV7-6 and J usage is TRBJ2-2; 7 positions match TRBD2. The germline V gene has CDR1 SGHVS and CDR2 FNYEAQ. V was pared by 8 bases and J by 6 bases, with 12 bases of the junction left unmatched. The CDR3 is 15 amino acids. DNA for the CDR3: TGTGCCAGCCGGGGTGGATCAGGGAGGGCCGGGGAGCTGTTTTTT. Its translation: CASRGGSGRAGELFF.

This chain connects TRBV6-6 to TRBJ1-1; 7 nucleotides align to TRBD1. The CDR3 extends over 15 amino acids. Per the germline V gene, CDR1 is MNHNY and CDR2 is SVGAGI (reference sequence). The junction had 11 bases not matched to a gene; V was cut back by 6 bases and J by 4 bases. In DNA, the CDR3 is TGTGCCAGCAGAACCTCAGGGGGAAGGCGCACTGAAGCTTTCTTT. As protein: CASRTSGGRRTEAFF.

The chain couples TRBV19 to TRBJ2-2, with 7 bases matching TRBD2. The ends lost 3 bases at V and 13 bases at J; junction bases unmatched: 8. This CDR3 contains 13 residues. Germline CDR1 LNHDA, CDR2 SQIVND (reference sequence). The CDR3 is CASSIGGTRALFF. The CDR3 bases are TGTGCCAGTAGTATCGGGGGGACCCGGGCGCTGTTTTTT.

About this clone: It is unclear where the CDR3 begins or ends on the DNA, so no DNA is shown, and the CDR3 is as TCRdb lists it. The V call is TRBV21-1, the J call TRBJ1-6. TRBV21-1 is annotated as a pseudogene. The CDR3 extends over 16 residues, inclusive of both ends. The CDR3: CASNPRFARGNSPLHF.